This entry lists 6 T cell receptor beta chains sequenced from one sample in a study of blood T cell repertoires in COVID-19. This table comes from immunoSEQ multiplex PCR, and its TCRdb copy is limited to in-frame clones, with some not included. The data contain under 400,000 clones, approximately 89% of them singletons. Input material: peripheral blood. These receptors were taken from a woman aged 55-70 years with COVID-19, enrolled during active disease.

The chain is built from TRBV3-1 (or the pseudogene TRBV3-2) and TRBJ2-7, with D perhaps TRBD2 (6 bases). CDR1 LGHDT and CDR2 YNNKEL come from the germline V gene (reference sequence). Trimming left V 3 bases short and J 5 bases short, with 14 bases between. This CDR3 region has 14 residues. The CDR3 protein is CASSQAGLAHEQYF. CDR3 DNA sequence: TGTGCCAGCAGCCAGGCGGGACTGGCTCACGAGCAGTACTTC.

This chain connects TRBV19 to TRBJ1-2, with D unclear. This CDR3 is built from 14 residues. V dropped 1 base and J dropped 7 bases, with 13 bases sitting between them. Germline V gives CDR1 LNHDA, CDR2 SQIVND (reference sequence). The CDR3 loop reads CASSIGRWNGGYTF. The CDR3 nucleotides are TGTGCCAGTAGTATAGGGAGGTGGAACGGTGGCTACACCTTC.

This chain connects TRBV6-6 to TRBJ2-1, with a tentative D call TRBD2 (6 bases). The CDR3 runs to 13 residues. The V gene lost 5 bases and the J gene lost 5 bases, with 10 bases spanning the gap. Per germline, CDR1 MNHNY and CDR2 SVGAGI (reference sequence). CDR3 sequence: CASSRLANNEQFF. CDR3 in DNA: TGTGCCAGCAGTCGGCTAGCGAACAATGAGCAGTTCTTC.

The chain couples TRBV18 to TRBJ2-7; 8 bases align to TRBD1. This CDR3 has 13 residues. CDR1 and CDR2 from the germline V gene are KGHSH and LQKENI. Trimming removed 5 bases from V and 7 bases from J; junction bases left unmatched: 7. In DNA, the CDR3 is TGTGCCAGCTCAAAGGACAGGGTCGATGAGCAGTACTTC. Translation: CASSKDRVDEQYF.

The chain links TRBV2 to TRBJ1-2; 8 bases are a match to TRBD1. The CDR3 extends over 14 amino acids. The V gene end was trimmed by 5 bases and the J gene end by 9 bases; junction bases not matched to a gene: 11. Germline V gives CDR1 SNHLY, CDR2 FYNNEI. CDR3 protein: CASSTGQGVARYTF. For the CDR3, the DNA is TGTGCCAGCAGTACCGGACAGGGAGTGGCTCGCTACACCTTC.

This CDR3 is CAYSAGNQPQHF. CDR3 sequence (DNA): TGTGCCTATTCCGCAGGCAATCAGCCCCAGCATTTT. The chain uses TRBV6-5 and TRBJ1-5; D gene uncertain. The germline V and J ends were trimmed by 11 bases and 2 bases, with 10 bases remaining between them. The CDR3 loop spans 12 amino acids. CDR1 is MNHEY and CDR2 is SVGAGI in the germline V gene.